One and the same sample provided the 19 T cell receptor beta chains below, sequenced in a study of CD8+ T cells in alopecia areata. As the sequencing template, cDNA was produced by extracting RNA and reverse transcribing it. Libraries were prepared by immunoSEQ multiplex PCR; TCRdb keeps only in-frame clonotypes and omits some of them. The repertoire consists of under 250,000 clones, with 50% to 70% occurring once and the leading ten covering around 0.46%. This specimen was CD4+ T cells sorted from blood, taken at week 0. The receptors were gathered from a human donor with alopecia areata.

The chain couples TRBV30 to TRBJ2-5, with D unresolved. The CDR3 contains 10 residues. V was trimmed by 2 bases and J by 3 bases, leaving 1 base between them. Germline V lookup: CDR1 GTSNPN, CDR2 SVGIG (reference sequence). The CDR3 is CAWSKETQYF. The CDR3 region has the DNA TGTGCCTGGAGTAAAGAGACCCAGTACTTC.

The CDR3 region is CASSRDARNNQPQHF. CDR3 in DNA: TGTGCCAGCAGTAGGGACGCCAGAAACAATCAGCCCCAGCATTTT. The J gene is TRBJ1-5, the V gene TRBV27; possible D gene TRBD1, 5 bases. Germline V gives CDR1 MNHEY, CDR2 SMNVEV (reference sequence). Trimming stripped 5 bases from V and 3 bases from J, with 14 bases between. The CDR3 is 15 residues long.

This clone was recorded once. The chain carries TRBV6-5 and TRBJ1-2; 9 bases map to TRBD1. The CDR3 sequence is 16 residues long. The germline V gene encodes CDR1 MNHEY and CDR2 SVGAGI. The ends lost 0 bases at V and 7 bases at J; junction bases unmatched: 9. CDR3 amino acids: CASSYSRTGAFAGYTF. Here the CDR3 DNA reads TGTGCCAGCAGTTACTCCCGGACAGGGGCGTTCGCTGGCTACACCTTC.

J is TRBJ1-1 and V is TRBV6-5; D uncertain. V gave up 6 bases and J gave up 5 bases, with 16 bases separating them. The CDR3 loop spans 14 amino acids. Germline V lookup: CDR1 MNHEY, CDR2 SVGAGI. The chain's CDR3 is CASRYQGLGTEAFF. The CDR3 DNA is TGTGCCAGCAGGTACCAAGGGCTGGGTACTGAAGCTTTCTTT.

The genes are TRBV11-1 and TRBJ2-1, with 7 positions matching TRBD2. V shed 5 bases, J shed 13 bases, and the junction held 5 bases outside the gene matches. Germline V gene sequence: CDR1 SGHAT, CDR2 FQDESV (reference sequence). The CDR3 runs to 11 residues. The CDR3, as DNA: TGTGCCAGCAGCAATCGGGAGGTTCAGTTCTTC. Its protein product is CASSNREVQFF.

The chain is built from TRBV30 and TRBJ2-2; TRBD2 agrees at 8 bases. Germline CDR1 GTSNPN, CDR2 SVGIG (reference sequence). V lost 7 bases, J lost 7 bases, and 20 bases stayed unmatched. The CDR3 consists of 17 residues. As DNA, the CDR3 is TGTGCCTCCTCTAACCCGAGCGGGAGATTTGTCGGCGGGGAGCTGTTTTTT. It translates to CASSNPSGRFVGGELFF.

This chain uses TRBV30 with TRBJ1-5; D might be TRBD1 (5 bases). This CDR3 contains 16 residues. Per the germline V gene, CDR1 is GTSNPN and CDR2 is SVGIG (reference sequence). Trimming shortened V by 2 bases and J by 0 bases, and 14 bases separated the two germline ends. CDR3 sequence reads: CAWSHRGGVSNQPQHF. The CDR3 DNA follows: TGTGCCTGGAGTCATAGAGGAGGGGTTAGCAATCAGCCCCAGCATTTT. Variable domain in full (rest from reference TRBV30 and TRBJ1-5): SQTIHQWPATLVQPVGSPLSLECTVEGTSNPNLYWYRQAAGRGLQLLFYSVGIGQISSEVPQNLSASRPQDRQFILSSKKLLLSDSGFYLCAWSHRGGVSNQPQHFGDGTRLSIL.

Points on this clone: The junction does not match germline at one end; this may be a read error. This rearrangement joins TRBV7-7 to TRBJ2-7, with 8 bases lining up with TRBD1. This CDR3 comprises 14 residues. CDR1 and CDR2 from the germline V gene are SSHAT and FNYEAQ (reference sequence). The chain's CDR3 is CASSLEQGAYEQYF. In DNA form, the CDR3 reads TGTGCTAGCAGCTTAGAACAGGGGGCCTACGAGCAGTACTTC. Full variable domain (rest looked up from reference TRBV7-7 and TRBJ2-7): GAGVSQSPRYKVTKRGQDVTLRCDPISSHATLYWYQQALGQGPEFLTYFNYEAQPDKSGLPSDRFSAERPEGSISTLTIQRTEQRDSAMYRCASSLEQGAYEQYFGPGTRLTVT.

In the case of this clone: The same CDR3 also results from other DNA sequences found in this sample. The chain links TRBV5-1 to TRBJ1-5; a weak D match, TRBD1 (6 bases). Germline V gives CDR1 SGHRS, CDR2 YFSETQ. The CDR3 runs to 14 residues. Trimming pared 0 bases from V and 6 bases from J, leaving 10 bases between. In nucleotides, the CDR3 is TGCGCCAGCAGCTTGGATGGGGGGCGTCAGCCCCAGCATTTT. Translated, it gives CASSLDGGRQPQHF.

This clone was seen a single time. Because it lacks the conserved phenylalanine or tryptophan at the end, this CDR3 is likely a read error. The V call is TRBV14, the J call TRBJ2-7; D gene uncertain. Germline CDR1 reads SGHDN; CDR2 reads FVKESK. The CDR3 contains 14 residues. The V and J ends lost 4 bases and 0 bases respectively, with 10 bases between them. The CDR3 nucleotides read TGTGCCAGCAGCCGTTGGGCAAGCTCCTACGAGCAGTACCTC. This codes for CASSRWASSYEQYL.

The V gene is TRBV11-2, the J gene TRBJ2-1, with no clear D. The CDR3 runs 13 residues. CDR1 and CDR2 from the germline V gene are SGHAT and FQNNGV. Trimming cost V 6 bases and J 0 bases, with 6 bases left between them. The CDR3 nucleotides are TGTGCCAGCAGGCCGAGCTCCTACAATGAGCAGTTCTTC. It is translated as CASRPSSYNEQFF.

This clone was detected a few times. The genes are TRBV5-1 and TRBJ2-3; weak D call: TRBD2 (5 bases). This CDR3 contains 15 residues. Trimming shortened V by 7 bases and J by 4 bases, and 19 bases separated the two germline ends. Germline V lookup: CDR1 SGHRS, CDR2 YFSETQ. CDR3 nucleotide sequence: TGCGCCAGCGTCGTTCGGCCGGGGAATGCAGATACGCAGTATTTT. Translated, it gives CASVVRPGNADTQYF.

The chain carries TRBV2 and TRBJ2-1; D might be TRBD1 (5 bases). Germline CDR1 SNHLY, CDR2 FYNNEI. Trimming shortened V by 5 bases and J by 13 bases, and 15 bases separated the two germline ends. This CDR3 comprises 12 residues. CDR3 nucleotide sequence: TGTGCCAGCAGTCCACAGGACACCCGCCAGTTCTTC. This encodes CASSPQDTRQFF.

The chain couples TRBV2 to TRBJ2-2; 13 nucleotides agree with TRBD2. This CDR3 comprises 14 residues. Trimming cost V 6 bases and J 13 bases; bases outside gene matches: 8. CDR1 SNHLY and CDR2 FYNNEI come from the germline V gene. The CDR3 is CASSATSGRPRLFF. CDR3 in DNA: TGTGCCAGCAGCGCGACTAGCGGGAGGCCCCGGCTGTTTTTT.

The genes are TRBV7-9 and TRBJ2-7; 10 positions match TRBD1. The V gene end was trimmed by 6 bases and the J gene end by 3 bases; junction bases not matched to a gene: 2. Per germline, CDR1 SEHNR and CDR2 FQNEAQ (reference sequence). This CDR3 comprises 13 residues. Here the CDR3 reads CASSWDRGYEQYF. In DNA form, the CDR3 reads TGTGCCAGCAGTTGGGACAGGGGCTACGAGCAGTACTTC.

This chain connects TRBV30 to TRBJ1-5, with 9 positions matching TRBD1. Germline V gene lookup returns CDR1 GTSNPN and CDR2 SVGIG (reference sequence). The junction had 1 base not matched to a gene; V was cut back by 0 bases and J by 4 bases. The CDR3 sequence is 14 residues long. The CDR3 coding sequence is TGTGCCTGGAGTGTACAGGGGGCGAATCAGCCCCAGCATTTT. Translated, it gives CAWSVQGANQPQHF.

The V gene is TRBV5-6, the J gene TRBJ1-5; D gene uncertain. CDR3 length: 13 amino acids. CDR1 is SGHDT, CDR2 YYEEEE, per germline. The V and J ends lost 1 base and 3 bases respectively, with 5 bases between them. CDR3 sequence (DNA): TGTGCCAGCAGCTTGTGGAACAATCAGCCCCAGCATTTT. This encodes CASSLWNNQPQHF.

The rearrangement links TRBV5-4 to TRBJ2-6; D is perhaps TRBD1 (5 bases). CDR1 and CDR2 from the germline V gene are SGHNT and YYREEE (reference sequence). The CDR3 consists of 18 residues. The germline V and J ends were trimmed by 0 bases and 3 bases, with 16 bases remaining between them. CDR3 nucleotides: TGTGCCAGCAGCTTGGGGGGTCGGCAGGGTGTTGGGGCCAACGTCCTGACTTTC. It encodes CASSLGGRQGVGANVLTF.

The rearrangement uses TRBV6-1 and TRBJ1-2; weak D call: TRBD1 (6 bases). Trimming took 5 bases from V and 7 from J, leaving 11 bases between them. The CDR3 sequence is 12 residues long. CDR1 is MNHNS, CDR2 SASEGT, per germline. DNA of the CDR3: TGTGCCAGCAGTTTTAACAGGGCTGGCTACACCTTC. Protein product: CASSFNRAGYTF.